This TCR beta chain was obtained from a study of human T cells and chemical hapten exposure. Study summary: There were weekly diphenylcyclopropenone doses to the scalp for patients throughout the roughly 24-week study. Enrolled patients were predominantly female and had alopecia areata, totalis or universalis. Study-level findings and limits: With patch test score, the counts of PT1 expanded TCRs showed a positive correlation.

This clonotype was recorded at least ten times. Its target is unknown. With 1 base removed from V and 3 bases from J, the gap between germline ends came to 12 bases. The CDR3 length is 16 residues. CDR1 is SGHDN and CDR2 is FVKESK in the germline V gene. As for time point: patch test 2, 6 weeks after DPC sensitization. Specified treatment: therapeutic diphenylcyclopropenone sensitization with weekly scalp DPC. In the authors' workflow: Across samples, TCR counts had a median of roughly 98,000 and ranged from roughly 20,000 to 690,600. Each CDR3 protein is one row after TCRdb ran MiXCR on the RACE reads. Here the V and J calls rest on TCRdb's processing, not on the authors' analysis. This table has under 100,000 distinct CDR3 sequences, roughly 10% appearing once.

The sequencing used whole blood, collected in connection with sensitization to the hapten diphenylcyclopropenone (DPC). The source of this sequence is a woman aged 25 to 39 with alopecia areata. Some clones in this sample may be carry-over from other donors' samples. V gene TRBV14 combines with J gene TRBJ1-4; no definite D call. CDR3 sequence (DNA): TGTGCCAGCAGCCAAGGACTGAACACACCTAATGAAAAACTGTTTTTT. As protein: CASSQGLNTPNEKLFF.